A single sample is the source of the 10 T cell receptor beta chains below, sequenced in a study of shared clonotypes between healthy human individuals. The data were produced by immunoSEQ multiplex PCR, yet TCRdb's version contains in-frame clones alone and is incomplete. Altogether about a million clones are present, 70% to 85% being singletons, with the ten largest covering over 0.8%. What was sequenced was memory CD4+ T cells from PBMCs. The subset: CD45RA-negative fraction. These receptors came from a man aged 18 to 30 in good health. Some clones in this sample may be carry-over from other donors' samples.

V gene TRBV5-1 combines with J gene TRBJ2-2; a possible D gene is TRBD1 (6 bases). Trimming stripped 2 bases from V and 1 base from J, with 15 bases between. The CDR3 is 17 amino acids. Germline CDR1 reads SGHRS; CDR2 reads YFSETQ. The CDR3 DNA is TGCGCCAGCAGCTTTCGGTCGGCAGGGGTGAACACCGGGGAGCTGTTTTTT. Amino acid sequence: CASSFRSAGVNTGELFF.

V and J are TRBV5-5 and TRBJ2-5, with 8 nucleotides matching TRBD1. Per the germline V gene, CDR1 is SGHKS and CDR2 is YYEKEE (reference sequence). The CDR3 is 16 residues long. V trimming: 4 bases; J trimming: 4 bases; junction bases outside the gene matches: 12. DNA for the CDR3: TGTGCCAGCAGCCGAGGACAGGGAATGGTCCGAGAGACCCAGTACTTC. Amino acids: CASSRGQGMVRETQYF.

This clone occurred a few times. The gene calls are TRBV6-1 and TRBJ2-4; D may match TRBD1 or TRBD2 (5 bases each). V was trimmed by 4 bases and J by 8 bases, leaving 12 bases between them. CDR1 is MNHNS, CDR2 SASEGT, per germline. The CDR3 has 13 amino acids. CDR3 DNA sequence: TGTGCCAGCAGTGGTGGGGGATGGGACATTCAGTACTTC. Amino acids: CASSGGGWDIQYF.

This clone was observed once. The chain couples TRBV6-1 to TRBJ1-1; D call uncertain. This CDR3 is 12 amino acids long. Germline CDR1 MNHNS, CDR2 SASEGT. Trimming cost V 7 bases and J 0 bases, with 6 bases left between them. CDR3 in DNA: TGTGCCAGCACCCGACTGAACACTGAAGCTTTCTTT. Its translation: CASTRLNTEAFF.

This clone has at least ten counts. The chain carries TRBV11-2 and TRBJ2-7; D unclear. Trimming shortened V by 6 bases and J by 0 bases, and 12 bases separated the two germline ends. The germline gives CDR1 SGHAT, CDR2 FQNNGV. This CDR3 comprises 14 residues. The CDR3 DNA reads TGTGCCAGCAGGAAGAGTCACAGCTCCTACGAGCAGTACTTC. This encodes CASRKSHSSYEQYF. Filled out from reference TRBV11-2 and TRBJ2-7, the complete variable domain reads EAGVAQSPRYKIIEKRQSVAFWCNPISGHATLYWYQQILGQGPKLLIQFQNNGVVDDSQLPKDRFSAERLKGVDSTLKIQPAKLEDSAVYLCASRKSHSSYEQYFGPGTRLTVT.

The chain combines TRBV6-5 with TRBJ2-2; 7 bases line up with TRBD2. V lost 5 bases and J lost 1; bases outside the gene matches: 4. The CDR3 extends over 15 amino acids. Germline assignment: CDR1 MNHEY and CDR2 SVGAGI. CDR3 protein: CASSRVAGNTGELFF. CDR3 nucleotide sequence: TGTGCCAGCAGTAGGGTAGCGGGGAACACCGGGGAGCTGTTTTTT.

As to this clone: The sample has other DNA sequences that encode this CDR3 too. V gene TRBV2 combines with J gene TRBJ2-3, with TRBD2 matching 7 bases. The CDR3 sequence is 14 residues long. Germline V CDR1 and CDR2: SNHLY, FYNNEI. Losses at the gene ends were 2 bases for V and 3 bases for J; bases not matched to a gene: 2. Written as DNA, the CDR3 is TGTGCCAGCAGTGAATCGGGGGGAACAGATACGCAGTATTTT. This gives the protein CASSESGGTDTQYF.

The chain has TRBV28 and TRBJ1-5; a weak D match, TRBD1 (5 bases). V lost 0 bases and J lost 4, with 13 bases in between. The germline gives CDR1 MDHEN, CDR2 SYDVKM. This CDR3 spans 16 amino acids. The CDR3 is CASSLWGSRANQPQHF. CDR3 coding DNA: TGTGCCAGCAGTTTATGGGGAAGCAGGGCAAATCAGCCCCAGCATTTT.

The V call is TRBV11-2, the J call TRBJ2-7; D may be TRBD2 (6 bases). Germline V gives CDR1 SGHAT, CDR2 FQNNGV. This CDR3 has 13 residues. Trimming removed 0 bases at V and 9 bases at J, with 12 bases between. The CDR3 protein is CASSLDGVGGQYF. The CDR3 DNA sequence: TGTGCCAGCAGCTTAGATGGAGTGGGGGGGCAGTACTTC. Drawing the rest from reference TRBV11-2 and TRBJ2-7, the complete variable domain is EAGVAQSPRYKIIEKRQSVAFWCNPISGHATLYWYQQILGQGPKLLIQFQNNGVVDDSQLPKDRFSAERLKGVDSTLKIQPAKLEDSAVYLCASSLDGVGGQYFGPGTRLTVT.

The V call is TRBV6-1, the J call TRBJ2-3; no definite D call. Trimming removed 8 bases at V and 2 bases at J, with 5 bases between. CDR3 length: 11 amino acids. CDR1 and CDR2 (germline): MNHNS, SASEGT. Here the CDR3 reads CASYATDTQYF. The CDR3 bases are TGTGCCAGCTACGCCACAGATACGCAGTATTTT.